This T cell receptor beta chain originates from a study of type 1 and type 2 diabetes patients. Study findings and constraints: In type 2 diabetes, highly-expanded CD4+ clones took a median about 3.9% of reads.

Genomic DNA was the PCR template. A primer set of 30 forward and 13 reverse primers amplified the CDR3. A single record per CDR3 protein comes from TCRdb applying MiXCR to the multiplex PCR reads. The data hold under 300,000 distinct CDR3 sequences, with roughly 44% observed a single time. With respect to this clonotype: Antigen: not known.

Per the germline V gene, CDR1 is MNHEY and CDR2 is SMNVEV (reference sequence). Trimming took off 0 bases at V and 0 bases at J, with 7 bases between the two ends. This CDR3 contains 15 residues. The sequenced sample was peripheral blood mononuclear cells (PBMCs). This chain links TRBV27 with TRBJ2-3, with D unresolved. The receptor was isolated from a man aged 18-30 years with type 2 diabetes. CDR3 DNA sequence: TGTGCCAGCAGTTTATCCCGGTCGAGCACAGATACGCAGTATTTT. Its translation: CASSLSRSSTDTQYF.